The present T cell receptor (beta chain) was sequenced within a study of shared clonotypes between healthy human individuals. Study background: The donor group consisted of two women and three men, aged 18 to 49. Three CD4 naive, three CD4 memory, two CD8 naive and one CD8 memory plate were used per donor.

Concerning this clone itself: Its antigen is as yet unknown.

The CDR3 has 14 amino acids. Germline CDR1 reads GTSNPN; CDR2 reads SVGIG (reference sequence). With V trimmed by 4 bases and J by 2 bases, 5 bases remained unmatched. Authors' methods: ImmunoSEQ only sent back junction sequences with no quality scores, so filtering was done differently. Measured with immunoSEQ multiplex PCR; TCRdb has only the in-frame clones, and not every one. That table is the source of V, J and clone size, and D and trimming were worked out from the DNA. The data contain about 2.4 million clones, more than 85% of them singletons. The study's findings and limits: The diversity represented, both genetic and in exposure history, was limited by few donors.

V is TRBV30 and J is TRBJ2-7; 10 bases align to TRBD2. The source material was naive CD4+ T cells from PBMCs. Subset meaning: CD45RA+ positively selected. This receptor was obtained from a man between 18 and 29 years old in good health. Some clones in this sample may be carry-over from other donors' samples. CDR3 DNA: TGTGCCTGGACTTCTAGCGGGAGTCCCTACGAGCAGTACTTC. It is translated as CAWTSSGSPYEQYF.